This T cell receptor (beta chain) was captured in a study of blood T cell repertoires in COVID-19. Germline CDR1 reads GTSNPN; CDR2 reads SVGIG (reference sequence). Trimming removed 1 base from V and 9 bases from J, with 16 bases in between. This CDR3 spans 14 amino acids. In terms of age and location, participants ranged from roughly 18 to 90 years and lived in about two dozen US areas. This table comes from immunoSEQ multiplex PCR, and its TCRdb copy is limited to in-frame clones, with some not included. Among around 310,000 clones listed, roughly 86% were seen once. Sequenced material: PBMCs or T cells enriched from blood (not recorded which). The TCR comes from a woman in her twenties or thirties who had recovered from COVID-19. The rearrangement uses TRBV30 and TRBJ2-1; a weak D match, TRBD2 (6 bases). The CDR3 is CAWSGAGPHSEQFF. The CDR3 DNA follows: TGTGCCTGGAGTGGTGCGGGACCGCATAGTGAGCAGTTCTTC. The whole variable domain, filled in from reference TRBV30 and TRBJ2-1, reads SQTIHQWPATLVQPVGSPLSLECTVEGTSNPNLYWYRQAAGRGLQLLFYSVGIGQISSEVPQNLSASRPQDRQFILSSKKLLLSDSGFYLCAWSGAGPHSEQFFGPGTRLTVL.